These 15 T cell receptor beta chains came from one sample sequenced in a study of T cell responses to AZD1222 COVID-19 vaccine. The protocol was immunoSEQ multiplex PCR, while the TCRdb copy is restricted to in-frame clones and leaves out a portion. The sample shows 180,000 or so clones, over 90% of them seen only once. The sample in question was peripheral blood, obtained 28 days after the second AZD1222 dose. All receptors derive from an adult who received the AZD1222 COVID-19 vaccine.

The chain combines TRBV5-1 with TRBJ2-1; 16 bases fit TRBD2. The CDR3 has 16 residues. Germline V gives CDR1 SGHRS, CDR2 YFSETQ. Trimming removed 4 bases from V and 9 bases from J; junction bases left unmatched: 7. CDR3 DNA sequence: TGCGCCAGCAGCCCCGGGACTAGCGGGAGGGCCAGTGAGCAGTTCTTC. This codes for CASSPGTSGRASEQFF.

V is TRBV18 and J is TRBJ1-6; no reliable D call. The V end was cut by 2 bases, the J end by 9 bases, with 11 bases between. Germline V CDR1 and CDR2: KGHSH, LQKENI. This CDR3 region has 14 residues. The CDR3 DNA is TGTGCCAGCTCACCATACCGAGAGGGTTCACCCCTCCACTTT. Amino acids: CASSPYREGSPLHF.

This sequence joins TRBV6-5 and TRBJ1-6; no clear D gene. V lost 0 bases, J lost 8 bases, and 8 bases lay in between. The CDR3 extends over 14 amino acids. In germline, CDR1 is MNHEY, CDR2 SVGAGI. The DNA of the CDR3 is TGTGCCAGCAGTTACTCTGTCCCTGATTCACCCCTCCACTTT. This gives the protein CASSYSVPDSPLHF.

CDR3 region: CASSGIGARGNTIYF. CDR3 DNA sequence: TGTGCCAGCAGCGGGATCGGGGCTCGTGGAAACACCATATATTTT. The rearrangement joins TRBV7-8 to TRBJ1-3, with D maybe TRBD1 (5 bases). This CDR3 has 15 amino acids. CDR1 SGHVS and CDR2 FQNEAQ come from the germline V gene. Between the trimmed V and J ends, which lost 5 bases and 3 bases, there was a span of 14 bases.

The chain is built from TRBV28 and TRBJ2-7; D is uncertain. This CDR3 is 14 amino acids long. Trimming cost V 2 bases and J 2 bases, with 10 bases left between them. CDR1 is MDHEN and CDR2 is SYDVKM in the germline V gene. As DNA, the CDR3 is TGTGCCAGCAGTTTACGCGGCCCCCCCTACGAGCAGTACTTC. Protein sequence: CASSLRGPPYEQYF.

The rearrangement links TRBV24-1 to TRBJ2-2; 7 bases fit TRBD1. The CDR3 length is 17 residues. Germline V gene data show CDR1 as KGHDR and CDR2 as SFDVKD. Trimming at V came to 3 bases and at J to 0 bases, leaving 6 bases not matched to a gene. CDR3 bases: TGTGCCACCAGTGATCCCCCGGGACAGTCGAACACCGGGGAGCTGTTTTTT. This translates into CATSDPPGQSNTGELFF.

The chain uses TRBV28 and TRBJ2-7, with D tentatively TRBD1 or TRBD2 (5 bases each). V lost 4 bases, J lost 2 bases, and 12 bases lay in between. The CDR3 length is 14 residues. Germline CDR1 reads MDHEN; CDR2 reads SYDVKM. CDR3 loop: CASSWGGLTYEQYF. The DNA of the CDR3 is TGTGCCAGCAGTTGGGGCGGGCTCACCTACGAGCAGTACTTC.

The rearrangement links TRBV25-1 to TRBJ1-4; D may be TRBD1 (6 bases). The germline gives CDR1 MGHDK, CDR2 SYGVNS. The CDR3 sequence is 16 residues long. V gave up 1 base and J gave up 3 bases, with 12 bases separating them. The CDR3 region is CASSEWGGAANEKLFF. CDR3 DNA: TGTGCCAGCAGTGAATGGGGGGGGGCGGCTAATGAAAAACTGTTTTTT.

The table lists this clone with a count of one. This rearrangement joins TRBV19 to TRBJ2-2; D is undetermined. Germline CDR1 reads LNHDA; CDR2 reads SQIVND (reference sequence). The V gene lost 3 bases and the J gene lost 7 bases, with 3 bases spanning the gap. This CDR3 region has 11 residues. The CDR3 nucleotides read TGTGCCAGTAGTATGAGCGGGGAGCTGTTTTTT. It specifies CASSMSGELFF.

The gene calls are TRBV30 and TRBJ1-6, with D unresolved. The CDR3 contains 14 residues. Germline-derived CDR1 and CDR2 are GTSNPN and SVGIG (reference sequence). V lost 0 bases to trimming and J lost 9 bases, with 12 bases between them. The CDR3 sequence is CAWSVLGSSSPLHF. The DNA for the CDR3 is TGTGCCTGGAGTGTGCTGGGGTCGTCTTCACCCCTCCACTTT.

The rearrangement uses TRBV15 and TRBJ1-1, with D unclear. V lost 0 bases and J 1 base, leaving 3 bases between the germline ends. Germline CDR1 reads LNHNV; CDR2 reads YYDKDF (reference sequence). The CDR3 runs to 13 residues. The CDR3 DNA is TGTGCCACCAGCAGAGAGCGGAACACTGAAGCTTTCTTT. Amino acids: CATSRERNTEAFF.

The chain employs TRBV10-3 and TRBJ2-2; TRBD2 matches 10 bases. This CDR3 is built from 15 residues. Trimming cost V 6 bases and J 3 bases; bases outside gene matches: 4. Germline V lookup: CDR1 ENHRY, CDR2 SYGVKD. The CDR3 DNA is TGTGCCATCAGCCTAGCGGGAGTGGACACCGGGGAGCTGTTTTTT. This encodes CAISLAGVDTGELFF.

The chain employs TRBV6-5 and TRBJ1-2, with 7 nucleotides matching TRBD1. The CDR3 spans 14 residues. The V gene's germline CDR1 is MNHEY and CDR2 SVGAGI. With V trimmed by 7 bases and J by 5 bases, 10 bases remained unmatched. The CDR3, as DNA: TGTGCCAGCATACCAACAGGGGACGGGTATGGCTACACCTTC. Protein sequence: CASIPTGDGYGYTF.

The V gene is TRBV7-2, the J gene TRBJ2-5, with D uncertain. Germline V gene lookup returns CDR1 SGHTA and CDR2 FQGNSA. V lost 1 base and J lost 2, with 8 bases in between. The CDR3 runs to 14 residues. The CDR3: CASSLVSLQETQYF. The CDR3 nucleotides read TGTGCCAGCAGCTTAGTGTCACTACAAGAGACCCAGTACTTC.

This sequence joins TRBV19 and TRBJ1-5; D gene ambiguous. The V end lost 6 bases, the J end lost 0 bases, and 9 bases lay between the germline ends. Germline values: CDR1 LNHDA, CDR2 SQIVND (reference sequence). This CDR3 is 14 amino acids long. CDR3 sequence reads: CASRENYSNQPQHF. The CDR3 DNA follows: TGTGCCAGTAGAGAAAATTATAGCAATCAGCCCCAGCATTTT.